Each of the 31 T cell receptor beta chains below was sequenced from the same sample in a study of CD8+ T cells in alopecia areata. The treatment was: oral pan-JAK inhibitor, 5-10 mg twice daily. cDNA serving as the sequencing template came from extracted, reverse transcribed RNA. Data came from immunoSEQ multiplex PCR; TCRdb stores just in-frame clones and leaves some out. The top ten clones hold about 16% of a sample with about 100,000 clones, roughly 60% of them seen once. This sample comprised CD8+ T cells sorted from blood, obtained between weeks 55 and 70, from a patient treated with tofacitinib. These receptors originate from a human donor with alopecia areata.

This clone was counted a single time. CDR3 bases: TGTGCCTACTCCCGGGAAAGCGGTGAGCAGTTCTTC. Protein product: CAYSRESGEQFF. The V and J genes are TRBV6-1 and TRBJ2-1; possible D gene TRBD2, 5 bases. The CDR3 sequence is 12 residues long. Germline assignment: CDR1 MNHNS and CDR2 SASEGT. Between the trimmed V and J ends, which lost 11 bases and 9 bases, there was a span of 17 bases.

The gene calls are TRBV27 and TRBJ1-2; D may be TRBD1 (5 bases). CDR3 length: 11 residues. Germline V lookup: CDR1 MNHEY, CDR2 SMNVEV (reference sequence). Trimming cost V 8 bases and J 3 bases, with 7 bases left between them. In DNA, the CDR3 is TGTGCCAGCCTAGGGGACTATGGCTACACCTTC. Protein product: CASLGDYGYTF.

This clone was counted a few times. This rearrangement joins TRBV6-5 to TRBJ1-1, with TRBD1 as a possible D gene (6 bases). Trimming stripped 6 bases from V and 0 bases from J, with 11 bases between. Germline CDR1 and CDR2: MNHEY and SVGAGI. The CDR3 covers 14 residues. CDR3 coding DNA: TGTGCCAGCAGACACAGGGCGATGAACACTGAAGCTTTCTTT. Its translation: CASRHRAMNTEAFF.

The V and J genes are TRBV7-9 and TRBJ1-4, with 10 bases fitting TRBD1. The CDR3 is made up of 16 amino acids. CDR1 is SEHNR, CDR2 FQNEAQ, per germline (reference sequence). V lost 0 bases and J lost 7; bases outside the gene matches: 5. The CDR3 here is CASSLAHDRGLEKLFF. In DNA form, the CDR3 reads TGTGCCAGCAGCTTAGCGCATGACAGGGGGCTTGAAAAACTGTTTTTT.

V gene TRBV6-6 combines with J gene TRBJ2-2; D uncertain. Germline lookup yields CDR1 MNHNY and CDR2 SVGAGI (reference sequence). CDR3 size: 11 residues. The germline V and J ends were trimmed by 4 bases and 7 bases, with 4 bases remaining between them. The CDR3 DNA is TGTGCCAGCAGTTCCCTCGGGGAGCTGTTTTTT. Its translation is CASSSLGELFF.

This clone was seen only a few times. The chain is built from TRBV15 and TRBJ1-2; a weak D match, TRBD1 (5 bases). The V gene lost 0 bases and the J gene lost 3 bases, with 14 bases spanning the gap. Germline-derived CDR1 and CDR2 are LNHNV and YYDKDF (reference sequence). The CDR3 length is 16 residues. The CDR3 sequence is CATSRDQGVVYYGYTF. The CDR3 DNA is TGTGCCACCAGCAGAGATCAAGGGGTAGTCTACTATGGCTACACCTTC.

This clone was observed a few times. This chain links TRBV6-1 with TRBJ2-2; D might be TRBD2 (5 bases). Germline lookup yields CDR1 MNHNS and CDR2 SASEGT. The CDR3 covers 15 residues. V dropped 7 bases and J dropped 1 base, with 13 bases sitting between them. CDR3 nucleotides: TGTGCCAGCACCGAGGCCGGGGTGAACACCGGGGAGCTGTTTTTT. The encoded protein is CASTEAGVNTGELFF.

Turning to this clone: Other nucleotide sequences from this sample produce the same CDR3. The CDR3 DNA follows: TGTGCCAGCAGTCCAGGGACAGCCTACGAGCAGTACTTC. This codes for CASSPGTAYEQYF. This rearrangement joins TRBV27 to TRBJ2-7; 7 bases fit TRBD1. With 5 bases clipped from V and 2 bases from J, the junction kept 3 bases outside the gene matches. This CDR3 contains 13 residues. CDR1 and CDR2 from the germline V gene are MNHEY and SMNVEV (reference sequence).

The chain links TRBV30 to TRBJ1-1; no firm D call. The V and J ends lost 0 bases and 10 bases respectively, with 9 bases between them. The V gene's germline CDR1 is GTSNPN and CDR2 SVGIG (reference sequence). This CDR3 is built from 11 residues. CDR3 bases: TGTGCCTGGAGTGTACCGGGATCAGCTTTCTTT. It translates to CAWSVPGSAFF.

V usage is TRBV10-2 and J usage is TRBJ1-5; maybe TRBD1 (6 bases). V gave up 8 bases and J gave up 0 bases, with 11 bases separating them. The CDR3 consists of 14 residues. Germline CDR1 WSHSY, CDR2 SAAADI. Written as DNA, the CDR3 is TGCGCCAGCCGGACAGCTAATAGCAATCAGCCCCAGCATTTT. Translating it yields CASRTANSNQPQHF.

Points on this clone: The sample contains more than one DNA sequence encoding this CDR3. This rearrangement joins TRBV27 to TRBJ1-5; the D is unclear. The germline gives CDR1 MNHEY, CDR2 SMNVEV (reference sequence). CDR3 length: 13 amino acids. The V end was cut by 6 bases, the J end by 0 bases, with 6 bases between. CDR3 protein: CASSHYSNQPQHF. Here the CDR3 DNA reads TGTGCCAGCAGCCATTATAGCAATCAGCCCCAGCATTTT.

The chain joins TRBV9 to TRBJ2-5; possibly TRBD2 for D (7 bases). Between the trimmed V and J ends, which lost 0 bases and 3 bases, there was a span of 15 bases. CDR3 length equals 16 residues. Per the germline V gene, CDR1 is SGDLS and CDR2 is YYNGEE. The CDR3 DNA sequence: TGTGCCAGCAGCGTAGCCGGGGGGCCCCCTAAAGAGACCCAGTACTTC. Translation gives CASSVAGGPPKETQYF. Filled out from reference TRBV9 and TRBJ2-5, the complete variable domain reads DSGVTQTPKHLITATGQRVTLRCSPRSGDLSVYWYQQSLDQGLQFLIQYYNGEERAKGNILERFSAQQFPDLHSELNLSSLELGDSALYFCASSVAGGPPKETQYFGPGTRLLVL.

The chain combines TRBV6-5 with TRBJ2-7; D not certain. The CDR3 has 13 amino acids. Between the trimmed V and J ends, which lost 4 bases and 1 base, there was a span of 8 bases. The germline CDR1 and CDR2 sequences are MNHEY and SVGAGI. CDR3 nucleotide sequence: TGTGCCAGCAGTTTGGCCGCTTCCTACGAGCAGTACTTC. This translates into CASSLAASYEQYF.

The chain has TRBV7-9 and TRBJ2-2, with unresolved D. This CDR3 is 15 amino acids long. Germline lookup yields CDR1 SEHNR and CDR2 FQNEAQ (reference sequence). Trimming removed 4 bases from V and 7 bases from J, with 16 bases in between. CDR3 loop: CASSSRPPLGGELFF. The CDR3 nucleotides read TGTGCCAGCAGCTCAAGGCCTCCTTTGGGCGGGGAGCTGTTTTTT. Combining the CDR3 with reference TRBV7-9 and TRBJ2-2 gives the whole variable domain DTGVSQNPRHKITKRGQNVTFRCDPISEHNRLYWYRQTLGQGPEFLTYFQNEAQLEKSRLLSDRFSAERPKGSFSTLEIQRTEQGDSAMYLCASSSRPPLGGELFFGEGSRLTVL.

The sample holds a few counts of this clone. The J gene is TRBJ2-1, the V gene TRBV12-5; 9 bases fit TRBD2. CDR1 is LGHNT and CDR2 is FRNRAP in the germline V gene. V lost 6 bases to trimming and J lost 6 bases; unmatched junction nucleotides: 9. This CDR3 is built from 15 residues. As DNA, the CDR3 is TGTGCTAGTGGCGGGCCGGGACTAGCTCGCAATGAGCAGTTCTTC. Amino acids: CASGGPGLARNEQFF. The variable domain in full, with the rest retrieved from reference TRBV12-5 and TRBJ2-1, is DARVTQTPRHKVTEMGQEVTMRCQPILGHNTVFWYRQTMMQGLELLAYFRNRAPLDDSGMPKDRFSAEMPDATLATLKIQPSEPRDSAVYFCASGGPGLARNEQFFGPGTRLTVL.

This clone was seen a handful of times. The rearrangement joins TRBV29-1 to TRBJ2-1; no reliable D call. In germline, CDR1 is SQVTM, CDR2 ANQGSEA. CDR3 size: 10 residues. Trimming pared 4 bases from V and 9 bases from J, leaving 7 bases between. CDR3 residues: CSVAWPEQFF. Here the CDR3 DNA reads TGCAGCGTTGCCTGGCCTGAGCAGTTCTTC.

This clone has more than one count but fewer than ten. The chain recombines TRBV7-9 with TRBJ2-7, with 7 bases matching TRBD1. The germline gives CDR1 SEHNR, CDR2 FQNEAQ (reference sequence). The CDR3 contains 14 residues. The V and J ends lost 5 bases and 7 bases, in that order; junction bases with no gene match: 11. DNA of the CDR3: TGTGCCAGCAGCCCTAGAAACAGGGGCGATGAGCAGTACTTC. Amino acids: CASSPRNRGDEQYF.

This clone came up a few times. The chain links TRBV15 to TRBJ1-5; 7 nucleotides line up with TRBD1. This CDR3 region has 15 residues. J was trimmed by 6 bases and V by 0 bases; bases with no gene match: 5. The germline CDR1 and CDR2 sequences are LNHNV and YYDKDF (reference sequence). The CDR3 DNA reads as TGTGCCACCAGCAGAGACAGGGGGGTGAGTCAGCCCCAGCATTTT. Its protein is CATSRDRGVSQPQHF.

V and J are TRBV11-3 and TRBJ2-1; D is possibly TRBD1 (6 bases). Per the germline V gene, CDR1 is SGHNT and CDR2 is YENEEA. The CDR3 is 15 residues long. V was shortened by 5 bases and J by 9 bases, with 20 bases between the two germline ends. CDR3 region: CASSTTGRNVGEQFF. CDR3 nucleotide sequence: TGTGCCAGCAGCACGACAGGCCGGAATGTAGGTGAGCAGTTCTTC.

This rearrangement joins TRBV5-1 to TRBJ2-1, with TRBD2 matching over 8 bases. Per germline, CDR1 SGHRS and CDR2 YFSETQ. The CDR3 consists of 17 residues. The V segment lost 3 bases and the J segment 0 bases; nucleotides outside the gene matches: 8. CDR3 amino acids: CASSYYSGDYSYNEQFF. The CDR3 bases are TGCGCCAGCAGCTACTATAGCGGGGACTACTCCTACAATGAGCAGTTCTTC.

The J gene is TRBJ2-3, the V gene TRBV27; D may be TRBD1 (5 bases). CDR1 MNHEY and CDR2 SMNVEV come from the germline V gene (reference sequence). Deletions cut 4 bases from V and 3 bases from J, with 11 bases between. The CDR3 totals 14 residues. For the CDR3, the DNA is TGTGCCAGCAGTTCGCCAGGGATTACAGATACGCAGTATTTT. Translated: CASSSPGITDTQYF.

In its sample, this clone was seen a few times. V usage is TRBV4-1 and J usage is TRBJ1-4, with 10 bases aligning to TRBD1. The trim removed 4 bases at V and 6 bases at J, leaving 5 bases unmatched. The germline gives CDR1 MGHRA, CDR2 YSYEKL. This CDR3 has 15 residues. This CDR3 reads CASSPTGTGDEKLFF. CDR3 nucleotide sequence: TGCGCCAGCAGCCCGACCGGGACAGGGGATGAAAAACTGTTTTTT.

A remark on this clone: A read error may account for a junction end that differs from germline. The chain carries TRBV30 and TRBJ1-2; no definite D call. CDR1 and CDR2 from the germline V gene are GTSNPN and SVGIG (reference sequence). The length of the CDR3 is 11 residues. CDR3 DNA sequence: TGCGGGCGGGGTACTAACTATGGCTACACCTTC. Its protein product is CGRGTNYGYTF.

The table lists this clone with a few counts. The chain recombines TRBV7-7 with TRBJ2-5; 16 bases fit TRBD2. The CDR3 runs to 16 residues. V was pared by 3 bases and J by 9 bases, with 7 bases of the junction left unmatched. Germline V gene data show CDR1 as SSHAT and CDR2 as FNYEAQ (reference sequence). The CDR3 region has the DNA TGTGCCAGCAGCTTCCTTCCGGGACTAGCGGGGGGGTCCCAGTACTTC. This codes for CASSFLPGLAGGSQYF.

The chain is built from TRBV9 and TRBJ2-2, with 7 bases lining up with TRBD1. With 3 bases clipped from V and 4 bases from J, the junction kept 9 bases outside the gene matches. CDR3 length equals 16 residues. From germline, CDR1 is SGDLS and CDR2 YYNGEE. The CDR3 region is CASSAARQGGTGELFF. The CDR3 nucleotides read TGTGCCAGCAGCGCCGCCCGACAGGGTGGCACCGGGGAGCTGTTTTTT.

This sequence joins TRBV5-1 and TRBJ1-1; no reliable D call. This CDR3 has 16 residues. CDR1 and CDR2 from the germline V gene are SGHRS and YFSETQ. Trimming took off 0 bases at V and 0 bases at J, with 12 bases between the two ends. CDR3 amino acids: CASSLEYNRLNTEAFF. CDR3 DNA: TGCGCCAGCAGCTTGGAGTATAACCGCCTGAACACTGAAGCTTTCTTT. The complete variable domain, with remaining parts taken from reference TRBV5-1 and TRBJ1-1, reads KAGVTQTPRYLIKTRGQQVTLSCSPISGHRSVSWYQQTPGQGLQFLFEYFSETQRNKGNFPGRFSGRQFSNSRSEMNVSTLELGDSALYLCASSLEYNRLNTEAFFGQGTRLTVV.

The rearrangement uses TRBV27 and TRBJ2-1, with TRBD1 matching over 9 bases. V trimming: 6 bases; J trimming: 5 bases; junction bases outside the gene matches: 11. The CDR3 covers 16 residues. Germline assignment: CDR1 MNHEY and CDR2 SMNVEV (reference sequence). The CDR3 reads CASSPGRDRAHNEQFF. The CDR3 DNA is TGTGCCAGCAGCCCCGGGCGGGACAGGGCACACAATGAGCAGTTCTTC.

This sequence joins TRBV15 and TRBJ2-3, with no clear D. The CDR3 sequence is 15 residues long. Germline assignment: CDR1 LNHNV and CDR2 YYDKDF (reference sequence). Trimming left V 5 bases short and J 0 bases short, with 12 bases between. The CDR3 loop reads CATSRVGSSTDTQYF. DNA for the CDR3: TGTGCCACCAGCCGGGTTGGGTCTAGCACAGATACGCAGTATTTT.

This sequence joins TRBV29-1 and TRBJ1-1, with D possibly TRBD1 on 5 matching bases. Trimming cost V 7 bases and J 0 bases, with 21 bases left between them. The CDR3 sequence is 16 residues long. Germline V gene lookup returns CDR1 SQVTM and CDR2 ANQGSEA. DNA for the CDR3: TGCAGCGCCCCAAGGGTGGGACGTTCTATGAACACTGAAGCTTTCTTT. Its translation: CSAPRVGRSMNTEAFF. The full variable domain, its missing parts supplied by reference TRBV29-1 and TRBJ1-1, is SAVISQKPSRDICQRGTSLTIQCQVDSQVTMMFWYRQQPGQSLTLIATANQGSEATYESGFVIDKFPISRPNLTFSTLTVSNMSPEDSSIYLCSAPRVGRSMNTEAFFGQGTRLTVV.

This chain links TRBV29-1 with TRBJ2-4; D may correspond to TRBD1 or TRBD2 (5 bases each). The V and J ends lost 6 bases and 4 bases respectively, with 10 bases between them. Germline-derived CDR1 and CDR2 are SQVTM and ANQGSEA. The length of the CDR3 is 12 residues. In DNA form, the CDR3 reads TGCAGCGTCCGGGGCGAGAAAAACATTCAGTACTTC. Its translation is CSVRGEKNIQYF.

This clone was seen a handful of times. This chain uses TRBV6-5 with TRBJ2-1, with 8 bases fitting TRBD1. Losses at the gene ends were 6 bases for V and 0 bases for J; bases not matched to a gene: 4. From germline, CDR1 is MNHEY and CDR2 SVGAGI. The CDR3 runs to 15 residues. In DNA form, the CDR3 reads TGTGCCAGCAGCCGGACAGGGAACTCCTACAATGAGCAGTTCTTC. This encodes CASSRTGNSYNEQFF.